This passage covers 21 T cell receptor beta chains from one sample sequenced in a study of technical replicates of blood from a handful of donors. Data came from immunoSEQ multiplex PCR; TCRdb stores just in-frame clones and leaves some out. The sample yields about 93,000 clones, 95% seen once. Sequenced material: T cells isolated from PBMCs. All receptors derive from a human donor in good health.

The V and J genes are TRBV7-8 and TRBJ2-3, with 10 bases identical to TRBD2. The CDR3 spans 17 residues. Trimming cost V 1 base and J 1 base; bases outside gene matches: 5. The V gene's germline CDR1 is SGHVS and CDR2 FQNEAQ. CDR3 DNA: TGTGCCAGCAGCTTAGTGGGGGGGACTAGCGGCACAGATACGCAGTATTTT. Protein product: CASSLVGGTSGTDTQYF.

This chain connects TRBV7-8 to TRBJ2-7; the match to TRBD1 covers 7 bases. V dropped 5 bases and J dropped 1; count of bases not matched to a gene: 8. The CDR3 covers 15 residues. CDR1 and CDR2 (germline): SGHVS, FQNEAQ. CDR3 sequence (DNA): TGTGCCAGCAGCCGACGGCGGACAGGTTCCTACGAGCAGTACTTC. Translation: CASSRRRTGSYEQYF.

The chain carries TRBV18 and TRBJ1-4, with a tentative D call TRBD1 (5 bases). The CDR3 loop spans 15 amino acids. The germline V gene encodes CDR1 KGHSH and CDR2 LQKENI. Trimming removed 2 bases at V and 8 bases at J, with 15 bases between. The CDR3 nucleotides read TGTGCCAGCTCACCAGAATCCCAGGGCTGGGAAAAACTGTTTTTT. Protein product: CASSPESQGWEKLFF.

This sequence joins TRBV27 and TRBJ2-1; 7 bases line up with TRBD1. V dropped 6 bases and J dropped 6; count of bases not matched to a gene: 8. This CDR3 is 14 amino acids long. Looked up from germline, CDR1 is MNHEY and CDR2 is SMNVEV (reference sequence). The CDR3 bases are TGTGCCAGCAGCCCGGGACAGCTAGCCAATGAGCAGTTCTTC. Translating it yields CASSPGQLANEQFF.

CDR3: CASSQGLAGGNINEQFF. CDR3 in DNA: TGCGCCAGCAGCCAAGGGCTAGCGGGGGGGAACATTAATGAGCAGTTCTTC. The chain uses TRBV4-1 and TRBJ2-1; 12 positions agree with TRBD2. V shed 1 base and J 7 bases; nucleotides not matched to a gene: 8. Germline lookup yields CDR1 MGHRA and CDR2 YSYEKL. The CDR3 covers 17 residues.

This clone was counted between two and nine times. The V gene is TRBV18, the J gene TRBJ1-1, with 8 bases fitting TRBD1. Trimming cost V 3 bases and J 0 bases; bases outside gene matches: 6. Germline loops: CDR1 KGHSH, CDR2 LQKENI. The CDR3 sequence is 16 residues long. The DNA of the CDR3 is TGTGCCAGCTCACCTTCCCAGGGGGCCATGAACACTGAAGCTTTCTTT. This gives the protein CASSPSQGAMNTEAFF.

V is TRBV29-1 and J is TRBJ1-1; 8 bases agree with TRBD1. The V gene's germline CDR1 is SQVTM and CDR2 ANQGSEA. The length of the CDR3 is 14 residues. The V gene end was trimmed by 7 bases and the J gene end by 3 bases; junction bases not matched to a gene: 10. The CDR3 DNA sequence: TGCAGCGGACGCAGGGGGCAGGTGGACACTGAAGCTTTCTTT. Translating it yields CSGRRGQVDTEAFF.

The chain employs TRBV4-1 and TRBJ1-5; 10 positions agree with TRBD1. Per the germline V gene, CDR1 is MGHRA and CDR2 is YSYEKL. The CDR3 sequence is 15 residues long. Trimming removed 6 bases from V and 4 bases from J; junction bases left unmatched: 6. The CDR3, as DNA: TGCGCCAGCAGTACTACGGGACAGGGGAATCAGCCCCAGCATTTT. Its translation: CASSTTGQGNQPQHF.

This chain uses TRBV6-5 with TRBJ2-2; TRBD1 is a possible D gene (6 bases). V was shortened by 6 bases and J by 5 bases, with 13 bases between the two germline ends. CDR1 is MNHEY and CDR2 is SVGAGI in the germline V gene. The CDR3 loop spans 14 amino acids. CDR3 loop: CASRDEGTTGELFF. The CDR3 coding sequence is TGTGCCAGCAGGGATGAAGGGACAACCGGGGAGCTGTTTTTT.

This chain links TRBV10-1 with TRBJ2-7; 7 bases agree with TRBD2. V shed 2 bases, J shed 5 bases, and the junction held 3 bases outside the gene matches. Germline-derived CDR1 and CDR2 are WNHNN and SYGVQD (reference sequence). This CDR3 spans 13 amino acids. The CDR3, as DNA: TGCGCCAGCAGTGAGGGGGGACTAAACGAGCAGTACTTC. Protein sequence: CASSEGGLNEQYF.

This sequence joins TRBV14 and TRBJ2-4; TRBD2 agrees at 8 bases. The CDR3 runs 15 residues. J lost 6 bases, V lost 4 bases, and 8 bases had no gene match. Looked up from germline, CDR1 is SGHDN and CDR2 is FVKESK. DNA of the CDR3: TGTGCCAGCAGCCCGCGGGGGGCGCGGGGAAACATTCAGTACTTC. It translates to CASSPRGARGNIQYF.

The chain couples TRBV28 to TRBJ2-2, with 12 bases identical to TRBD2. CDR1 MDHEN and CDR2 SYDVKM come from the germline V gene. Unmatched junction bases numbered 8, after V lost 2 bases and J lost 7 bases. This CDR3 region has 17 residues. In DNA form, the CDR3 reads TGTGCCAGCAGTTTACTAGCGGGGGGGCGGACTGTCGGGGAGCTGTTTTTT. Protein sequence: CASSLLAGGRTVGELFF. The complete variable domain, with remaining parts taken from reference TRBV28 and TRBJ2-2, reads DVKVTQSSRYLVKRTGEKVFLECVQDMDHENMFWYRQDPGLGLRLIYFSYDVKMKEKGDIPEGYSVSREKKERFSLILESASTNQTSMYLCASSLLAGGRTVGELFFGEGSRLTVL.

The chain links TRBV7-9 to TRBJ1-5; no firm D call. This CDR3 has 13 residues. V lost 7 bases, J lost 4 bases, and 11 bases lay in between. Looked up from germline, CDR1 is SEHNR and CDR2 is FQNEAQ (reference sequence). The CDR3 DNA follows: TGTGCCAGCACCCTGGGCGTAAATCAGCCCCAGCATTTT. Its protein is CASTLGVNQPQHF.

The rearrangement links TRBV10-1 to TRBJ2-1; TRBD2 aligns across 7 bases. The CDR3 is 15 amino acids. Losses at the gene ends were 2 bases for V and 5 bases for J; bases not matched to a gene: 6. CDR1 WNHNN and CDR2 SYGVQD come from the germline V gene (reference sequence). In DNA, the CDR3 is TGCGCCAGCAGTGAGGGCGGGAGCGCCAACAATGAGCAGTTCTTC. Translation: CASSEGGSANNEQFF.

The chain combines TRBV10-1 with TRBJ2-1; D unclear. Between the trimmed V and J ends, which lost 5 bases and 7 bases, there was a span of 12 bases. The CDR3 covers 13 residues. Germline V gene lookup returns CDR1 WNHNN and CDR2 SYGVQD (reference sequence). In DNA, the CDR3 is TGCGCCAGCAGTAGTTCAGGCCTTAATGAGCAGTTCTTC. It encodes CASSSSGLNEQFF.

The chain links TRBV4-2 to TRBJ2-5, with D uncertain. From germline, CDR1 is LGHNA and CDR2 YNFKEQ. The CDR3 has 13 amino acids. The V end lost 1 base, the J end lost 2 bases, and 5 bases lay between the germline ends. The CDR3 protein is CASSQGRQETQYF. The DNA of the CDR3 is TGTGCCAGCAGCCAAGGTAGACAAGAGACCCAGTACTTC.

In DNA, the CDR3 is TGTGCCAGCAGCTTGCATGGGTCAGGGATTGTAAGGGGCTATGGCTACACCTTC. Protein: CASSLHGSGIVRGYGYTF. The chain links TRBV5-4 to TRBJ1-2; tentative D call: TRBD1 (5 bases). The V gene lost 1 base and the J gene lost 4 bases, with 23 bases spanning the gap. From germline, CDR1 is SGHNT and CDR2 YYREEE (reference sequence). CDR3 length: 18 residues.

V and J are TRBV11-2 and TRBJ1-1; TRBD1 aligns across 8 bases. The germline gives CDR1 SGHAT, CDR2 FQNNGV. V shed 4 bases, J shed 0 bases, and the junction held 4 bases outside the gene matches. This CDR3 comprises 15 residues. The DNA for the CDR3 is TGTGCCAGCAGCTCAAACAGGGGGTTGAACACTGAAGCTTTCTTT. Its protein is CASSSNRGLNTEAFF.

The chain joins TRBV5-1 to TRBJ2-1; 7 bases agree with TRBD2. V gave up 0 bases and J gave up 2 bases; unmatched junction bases: 2. The germline CDR1 and CDR2 sequences are SGHRS and YFSETQ. CDR3 length: 15 amino acids. CDR3 loop: CASSLAAGAYNEQFF. CDR3 in DNA: TGCGCCAGCAGCTTGGCGGCGGGAGCCTACAATGAGCAGTTCTTC.

This clone was seen a single time. This chain joins TRBV6-5 and TRBJ2-7, with TRBD1 matching over 9 bases. J gave up 4 bases and V 2 bases, and 6 bases lay outside the gene matches. Per the germline V gene, CDR1 is MNHEY and CDR2 is SVGAGI. This CDR3 is built from 15 residues. The CDR3 coding sequence is TGTGCCAGCAGTTACGGGACAGGGTTCGGATACGAGCAGTACTTC. Its protein product is CASSYGTGFGYEQYF.

The V and J genes are TRBV29-1 and TRBJ2-5; TRBD1 agrees at 9 bases. This CDR3 comprises 14 residues. Germline V lookup: CDR1 SQVTM, CDR2 ANQGSEA. V lost 6 bases, J lost 3 bases, and 8 bases stayed unmatched. The CDR3: CSVESRTGEETQYF. The CDR3 DNA follows: TGCAGCGTGGAGAGTAGGACAGGGGAAGAGACCCAGTACTTC. Together with reference TRBV29-1 and TRBJ2-5, the CDR3 gives the full variable domain: SAVISQKPSRDICQRGTSLTIQCQVDSQVTMMFWYRQQPGQSLTLIATANQGSEATYESGFVIDKFPISRPNLTFSTLTVSNMSPEDSSIYLCSVESRTGEETQYFGPGTRLLVL.